Listed here is a single TCR beta chain. The data were obtained in a study of control samples from healthy donors and cancer patients. This table comes from immunoSEQ multiplex PCR, and its TCRdb copy is limited to in-frame clones, with some not included. The top ten clones hold approximately 3% of a sample with approximately 150,000 clones, about 90% of them seen once. The CDR3 is 14 residues long. Trimming removed 6 bases from V and 3 bases from J, with 16 bases in between. Per the germline V gene, CDR1 is SGHRS and CDR2 is YFSETQ. The sequence was collected from a man aged 25 to 45 in good health. Sequencing was performed on blood. The chain joins TRBV5-1 to TRBJ2-7; possible D gene TRBD1, 6 bases. The CDR3 here is CASTSDRPIYEQYF. Written as DNA, the CDR3 is TGCGCCAGCACCTCAGACAGGCCCATCTACGAGCAGTACTTC. Looking up the rest from reference TRBV5-1 and TRBJ2-7 gives the full variable domain: KAGVTQTPRYLIKTRGQQVTLSCSPISGHRSVSWYQQTPGQGLQFLFEYFSETQRNKGNFPGRFSGRQFSNSRSEMNVSTLELGDSALYLCASTSDRPIYEQYFGPGTRLTVT.